This T cell receptor beta chain was sequenced during a study of graft-versus-host responses after intestinal transplantation. Comments on this clone: Its antigen is still unknown.

The CDR3 sequence is 15 residues long. Looked up from germline, CDR1 is MNHNS and CDR2 is SASEGT. Trimming removed 2 bases at V and 4 bases at J, with 11 bases between. Using immunoSEQ multiplex PCR, the repertoire was profiled, and TCRdb retains in-frame clones only, with some absent. The data show over 90,000 clones, with around 90% seen just once and approximately 0.5% held by the top ten. This specimen was unstimulated CD8+ T cells sorted from spleen or lymph node cells, taken before intestinal transplant. This TCR derives from a human donor who received an intestinal transplant. The chain is built from TRBV6-1 and TRBJ2-2, with a weak D call TRBD2 (5 bases). The CDR3 sequence is CASSEWRASTGELFF. CDR3 sequence (DNA): TGTGCCAGCAGTGAATGGCGGGCATCCACCGGGGAGCTGTTTTTT.